The 5 T cell receptor beta chains reported below all come from one sample, sequenced in a study of blood T cell repertoires in COVID-19 (dated by TCRdb to about 2020). The library was built by means of the immunoSEQ multiplex PCR assay. This immuneACCESS table, as held by TCRdb, lists in-frame sequences with V and J called but not all clones. Of the missing ones, under half trace to an unresolved V gene in checked studies; the others have no known cause. The sample contains about 57,000 clones, approximately 92% of them found a single time. The top ten clones comprise around 2% of the sample. Input material: peripheral blood. These receptors were obtained from a man between 60 and 70 years old with acute or convalescent COVID-19.

This clone was observed once. The chain joins TRBV24-1 to TRBJ2-5; TRBD2 agrees at 12 bases. The germline V gene encodes CDR1 KGHDR and CDR2 SFDVKD. V dropped 3 bases and J dropped 3; count of bases not matched to a gene: 13. The CDR3 is 19 amino acids. CDR3 in amino acids: CATSDPTSGRPGSEETQYF. DNA for the CDR3: TGTGCCACCAGTGATCCAACTAGCGGGAGGCCTGGAAGTGAAGAGACCCAGTACTTC.

The chain couples TRBV28 to TRBJ2-1; 9 bases match TRBD2. V was clipped by 9 bases and J by 4 bases; unmatched bases: 16. CDR1 is MDHEN, CDR2 SYDVKM, per germline. The CDR3 is 17 residues long. Here the CDR3 DNA reads TGTGCCAGTGCTATTTTGGGGGCTAGCGGGATTTACAATGAGCAGTTCTTC. This translates into CASAILGASGIYNEQFF.

The chain is built from TRBV9 and TRBJ1-2, with 7 bases that match TRBD1. The length of the CDR3 is 14 residues. Germline-derived CDR1 and CDR2 are SGDLS and YYNGEE. Trimming at V came to 6 bases and at J to 2 bases, leaving 7 bases not matched to a gene. The CDR3 nucleotides are TGTGCCAGCAACCCGGGACAGCAAAACTATGGCTACACCTTC. It is translated as CASNPGQQNYGYTF.

The gene calls are TRBV6-2 or TRBV6-3 and TRBJ1-1, with 9 bases aligning to TRBD1. V trimming: 5 bases; J trimming: 0 bases; junction bases outside the gene matches: 13. This CDR3 contains 18 residues. Germline V gene lookup returns CDR1 MNHEY and CDR2 SVGEGT. CDR3 amino acids: CASSRAGTGIGMNTEAFF. The DNA of the CDR3 is TGTGCCAGCAGTCGTGCCGGGACAGGGATCGGGATGAACACTGAAGCTTTCTTT.

The CDR3: CASSGGTDYNSPLHF. The DNA for the CDR3 is TGCGCCAGCAGCGGGGGGACAGACTATAATTCACCCCTCCACTTT. The V gene is TRBV5-1, the J gene TRBJ1-6, with TRBD1 identical over 7 bases. V shed 4 bases, J shed 3 bases, and the junction held 4 bases outside the gene matches. Per germline, CDR1 SGHRS and CDR2 YFSETQ. The CDR3 spans 15 residues.